The clone carrying this T cell receptor beta chain was seen ten or more times. Its antigen is still unknown. The CDR3 spans 14 residues. Looked up from germline, CDR1 is SNHLY and CDR2 is FYNNEI. The V end lost 3 bases, the J end lost 10 bases, and 13 bases lay between the germline ends. This specimen comes from a study of T cells in Graves' hyperthyroidism and ophthalmopathy. Study results and caveats: Classification by a 13 V-J model distinguished ophthalmopathy from stable hyperthyroidism. Among clonotypes expanded in thyroid above 0.001, most were also found in blood. Ophthalmopathy was model-predicted a median roughly six months pre-onset.

Uncontrolled infection, other autoimmune disease, pregnancy or lactation excluded patients. Amplification targeted TCR beta CDR3 regions from RNA transcripts. The TCR CDR3 was amplified in a first-round RT-PCR using the HTBI primer set. TCRdb reprocessed the multiplex PCR reads via MiXCR and lists one record per CDR3 protein. The sample carries around 300,000 distinct CDR3 sequences, around 14% recorded once. The source is a woman younger than 45 with Graves' hyperthyroidism. The material sequenced was blood. The chain links TRBV2 to TRBJ1-6; a weak D match, TRBD1 (6 bases). For the CDR3, the DNA is TGTGCCAGCAGTGACAGGGGTTTAGTGTCACCCCTCCACTTT. The encoded protein is CASSDRGLVSPLHF.